The clone carrying this T cell receptor (beta chain) has ten or more counts. What it recognizes is unknown. RNA transcripts gave rise to amplified TCR beta CDR3 regions. Using the HTBI primer set, a first-round RT-PCR was run on the TCR CDR3. TCRdb called the multiplex PCR reads again in MiXCR, with one record for every CDR3 protein. The sample has approximately 400,000 distinct CDR3 sequences; about a fifth are singletons. The data were obtained in a study of T cells in Graves' hyperthyroidism and ophthalmopathy. Study conclusions and caveats: Separation of ophthalmopathy from stable hyperthyroidism was achieved by a 13 V-J model. Blood also held most thyroid clonotypes expanded beyond 0.001.

V shed 3 bases, J shed 9 bases, and the junction held 3 bases outside the gene matches. The CDR3 runs to 13 residues. Germline V CDR1 and CDR2: LGHDT, YNNKEL (reference sequence). Clinical symptoms, serum thyroxine and TRAb, thyroid ultrasound and orbital computed tomography together formed the diagnostic basis. The sequence came from a man younger than 35 with Graves' ophthalmopathy. The V call is TRBV3-1, the J call TRBJ2-1, with 9 nucleotides matching TRBD2. Sample: blood. Here the CDR3 reads CASSQLAGVEQFF. In DNA form, the CDR3 reads TGTGCCAGCAGCCAGTTAGCGGGGGTTGAGCAGTTCTTC.